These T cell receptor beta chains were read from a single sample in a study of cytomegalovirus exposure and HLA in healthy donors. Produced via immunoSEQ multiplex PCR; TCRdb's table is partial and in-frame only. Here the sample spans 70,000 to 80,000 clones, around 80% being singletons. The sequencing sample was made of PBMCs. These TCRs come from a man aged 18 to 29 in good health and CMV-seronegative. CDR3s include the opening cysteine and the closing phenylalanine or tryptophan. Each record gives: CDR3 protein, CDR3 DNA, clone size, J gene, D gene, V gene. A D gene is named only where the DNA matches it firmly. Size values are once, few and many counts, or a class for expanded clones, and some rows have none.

CASSPTGRYEKLFF TGTGCCAGCAGTCCGACAGGGAGGTATGAAAAACTGTTTTTT NA TRBJ1-4 TRBD1 TRBV6-6
CASIPPSGSTGPVGYGYTF TGCGCCAGCATCCCCCCAAGTGGGAGCACAGGGCCGGTTGGCTATGGCTACACCTTC NA TRBJ1-2 NA TRBV4-1
CASSEAHSNQPQHF TGTGCCAGCAGTGAAGCCCATAGCAATCAGCCCCAGCATTTT NA TRBJ1-5 NA TRBV6-1
CASSSEQTISSGYTF TGCGCCAGCAGCTCGGAACAGACTATTTCCTCTGGCTACACCTTC few TRBJ1-2 NA TRBV5-1
CASSFVGRGHSGANVLTF TGCGCCAGCAGCTTCGTTGGCAGGGGGCACTCTGGGGCCAACGTCCTGACTTTC few TRBJ2-6 TRBD1 TRBV5-1
CASSLNTGELFF TGTGCCAGCAGCCTCAACACCGGGGAGCTGTTTTTT NA TRBJ2-2 NA TRBV5-4
CASSVVDRATGELFF TGTGCCAGCAGCGTCGTCGACAGGGCCACCGGGGAGCTGTTTTTT few TRBJ2-2 TRBD1 TRBV9
CASSGLQGSPLHF TGTGCCAGCAGCGGATTACAGGGTTCACCCCTCCACTTT NA TRBJ1-6 NA TRBV7-2
CASSINTLSYEQYF TGTGCCAGTAGTATAAACACCCTCTCCTACGAGCAGTACTTC few TRBJ2-7 NA TRBV19
CASMGQEGFQPQHF TGTGCCAGCATGGGACAGGAGGGGTTTCAGCCCCAGCATTTT NA TRBJ1-5 TRBD1 TRBV2
CASSDGRGGGYEKLFF TGTGCCAGCAGCGACGGAAGGGGAGGGGGGTATGAAAAACTGTTTTTT NA TRBJ1-4 NA TRBV9
CASSLTGLALSTDTQYF TGCGCCAGCAGCTTGACGGGACTAGCGCTATCCACAGATACGCAGTATTTT NA TRBJ2-3 TRBD2 TRBV5-1
CSVRLGEGGNQPQHF TGCAGCGTCCGGTTAGGGGAGGGTGGCAATCAGCCCCAGCATTTT NA TRBJ1-5 NA TRBV29-1
CAWNLRDSHSGANVLTF TGTGCCTGGAACCTCCGGGACAGTCACTCTGGGGCCAACGTCCTGACTTTC NA TRBJ2-6 TRBD1 TRBV30
CATSRDLSETQYF TGTGCCACCAGCAGAGATTTATCAGAGACCCAGTACTTC NA TRBJ2-5 NA TRBV15
CASSVGGNNEQFF TGTGCCAGCAGCGTAGGCGGCAACAATGAGCAGTTCTTC NA TRBJ2-1 NA TRBV9
CASSRGQDPAYTQYF TGTGCCAGCAGCCGAGGACAGGACCCAGCGTATACGCAGTATTTT NA TRBJ2-3 TRBD1 TRBV7-9
CAWSVTSYNEQFF TGTGCCTGGAGTGTAACTAGCTACAATGAGCAGTTCTTC NA TRBJ2-1 NA TRBV30
CASSQGTGPYEQYF TGCGCCAGCAGCCAAGGGACAGGGCCCTACGAGCAGTACTTC NA TRBJ2-7 TRBD1 TRBV4-3
CASSPTLGSGFF TGTGCCAGCAGTCCCACTCTGGGCAGTGGGTTCTTC NA TRBJ2-1 NA TRBV28
CASSVGAGVLANYGYTF TGTGCCAGCAGCGTAGGGGCGGGGGTACTAGCTAACTATGGCTACACCTTC NA TRBJ1-2 NA TRBV9
CASSQEGRGWTEAFF TGCGCCAGCAGCCAAGAGGGCAGGGGGTGGACTGAAGCTTTCTTT NA TRBJ1-1 TRBD1 TRBV4-3
CASSPLAGEAGELFF TGTGCCAGCAGTCCCCTGGCGGGAGAGGCCGGGGAGCTGTTTTTT NA TRBJ2-2 TRBD2 TRBV28
CASGRDGSGNTIYF TGTGCCAGCGGGAGAGACGGATCTGGAAACACCATATATTTT NA TRBJ1-3 NA TRBV19
CASNPRSGRAAYNEQFF TGTGCCAGCAACCCGCGTAGCGGGAGGGCGGCATACAATGAGCAGTTCTTC NA TRBJ2-1 TRBD2 TRBV5-4
CASDQTGHYGYTF TGTGCCAGCGACCAGACAGGGCACTATGGCTACACCTTC NA TRBJ1-2 TRBD1 TRBV6-6
CASSVGATQGGREAFF TGTGCCAGCAGCGTAGGAGCTACCCAGGGAGGTAGAGAAGCTTTCTTT NA TRBJ1-1 NA TRBV9
CSVETYPAAFF TGCAGCGTAGAGACGTATCCAGCGGCTTTCTTT NA TRBJ1-1 NA TRBV29-1
CASSSFSYEQYF TGCGCCAGCAGTAGCTTCTCCTACGAGCAGTACTTC NA TRBJ2-7 NA TRBV5-1
CASSLRVLNSYEQYF TGTGCCAGCAGTTTACGGGTTCTCAACTCCTACGAGCAGTACTTC NA TRBJ2-7 NA TRBV28
CASSYSGGQETQYF TGCGCCAGCAGCTATTCGGGGGGACAAGAGACCCAGTACTTC NA TRBJ2-5 TRBD2 TRBV5-1
CASRPDRNNQPQHF TGTGCCAGCAGGCCCGACAGGAACAATCAGCCCCAGCATTTT NA TRBJ1-5 NA TRBV2
CASSPRQGSPLHF TGTGCCAGCAGTCCACGACAGGGCTCACCCCTCCACTTT NA TRBJ1-6 TRBD1 TRBV27
CASSPTGGTEAFF TGTGCCAGCAGCCCCACGGGTGGGACTGAAGCTTTCTTT NA TRBJ1-1 NA TRBV7-3
CASSERGGFYEQYF TGTGCCAGCAGCGAACGGGGGGGGTTCTACGAGCAGTACTTC NA TRBJ2-7 TRBD2 TRBV9
CASILTGVLYGYTF TGTGCCAGCATCCTGACAGGGGTCTTATATGGCTACACCTTC NA TRBJ1-2 TRBD1 TRBV5-8
CASSPQSSGYTF TGTGCCAGCAGCCCCCAGTCCAGTGGCTACACCTTC once TRBJ1-2 NA TRBV28
CASSLGPRGGDKVDEQFF TGTGCTAGCAGCTTAGGTCCCCGGGGGGGAGATAAAGTCGATGAGCAGTTCTTC once TRBJ2-1 TRBD2 TRBV7-7
CASSVRLAGGLGDTQYF TGTGCCAGCAGCGTGCGGCTAGCGGGAGGGCTGGGGGATACGCAGTATTTT few TRBJ2-3 TRBD2 TRBV9
CASSLAYSGNTIYF TGTGCCAGCAGCTTAGCATACAGCGGAAACACCATATATTTT NA TRBJ1-3 NA TRBV7-2
CSARTVGYTF TGCAGTGCCAGGACTGTCGGCTACACCTTC once TRBJ1-2 NA TRBV20-1
CASSQESGYYNEQFF TGCGCCAGCAGCCAAGAATCCGGGTACTACAATGAGCAGTTCTTC NA TRBJ2-1 NA TRBV4-3
CASSPKRTITYEQYF TGTGCCAGCAGCCCGAAAAGGACTATAACCTACGAGCAGTACTTC NA TRBJ2-7 NA TRBV21-1
CASSDAGLALSYNEQFF TGTGCCAGCAGTGACGCGGGACTAGCGCTCTCCTACAATGAGCAGTTCTTC NA TRBJ2-1 TRBD2 TRBV2
CASSLSGTGIEETQYF TGTGCCAGCAGTCTTTCCGGGACAGGGATAGAAGAGACCCAGTACTTC once TRBJ2-5 TRBD1 TRBV7-6
CASSQDSETNEKLFF TGCGCCAGCAGCCAAGACAGTGAAACTAATGAAAAACTGTTTTTT few TRBJ1-4 NA TRBV4-3
CAISESGDYGYTF TGTGCCATCAGTGAGTCCGGTGACTATGGCTACACCTTC NA TRBJ1-2 NA TRBV10-3
CASSPVQGFSGRGYF TGCGCCAGCAGCCCCGTCCAAGGTTTCAGCGGGAGGGGGTACTTC NA TRBJ2-7 TRBD2 TRBV5-1
CSASPSEKLFF TGCAGTGCTAGTCCCAGTGAAAAACTGTTTTTT NA TRBJ1-4 NA TRBV20-1
CASSPRLGGASEQFF TGTGCCAGCAGCCCGCGACTAGGCGGGGCCAGCGAGCAGTTCTTC NA TRBJ2-1 NA TRBV7-2
CASSLAGPTNTDTQYF TGTGCCAGCAGCTTAGCGGGACCAACGAACACAGATACGCAGTATTTT NA TRBJ2-3 NA TRBV7-3
CASSDAPHKTYEQYF TGTGCCAGCAGTGATGCCCCGCACAAGACCTACGAGCAGTACTTC NA TRBJ2-7 NA TRBV2
CSVRTPTSFILNEQFF TGCAGCGTCCGAACACCGACTAGTTTCATACTCAATGAGCAGTTCTTC NA TRBJ2-1 NA TRBV29-1